This entry describes one TCR beta chain. This sample stems from a study of shared T cell receptors in the human thymus. The ends lost 5 bases at V and 4 bases at J; junction bases unmatched: 8. Germline V gives CDR1 PRHDT, CDR2 FYEKMQ (reference sequence). The CDR3 consists of 15 residues. TCRdb's table, derived via immunoSEQ multiplex PCR, lists solely in-frame clones and lacks some. The sample gives some 660,000 clones, 70% to 90% of which show up once; under 0.01% is in the top ten. Separately, the same data were catalogued under a study of human thymus T cells. In that study: Among the donors, all were healthy Finnish infants having corrective surgery for congenital heart defects. It was from resections taken during corrective heart surgery that the thymus tissue came. Seemingly biased V and J gene usage marked thymic and blood repertoires.

This rearrangement joins TRBV13 to TRBJ2-4, with 7 bases fitting TRBD1. The TCR originated in a boy under three years old with a congenital heart defect. The specimen was thymocytes. The CDR3: CASSHARQGKNIQYF. CDR3 coding DNA: TGTGCCAGCAGCCATGCCCGACAGGGAAAAAACATTCAGTACTTC.